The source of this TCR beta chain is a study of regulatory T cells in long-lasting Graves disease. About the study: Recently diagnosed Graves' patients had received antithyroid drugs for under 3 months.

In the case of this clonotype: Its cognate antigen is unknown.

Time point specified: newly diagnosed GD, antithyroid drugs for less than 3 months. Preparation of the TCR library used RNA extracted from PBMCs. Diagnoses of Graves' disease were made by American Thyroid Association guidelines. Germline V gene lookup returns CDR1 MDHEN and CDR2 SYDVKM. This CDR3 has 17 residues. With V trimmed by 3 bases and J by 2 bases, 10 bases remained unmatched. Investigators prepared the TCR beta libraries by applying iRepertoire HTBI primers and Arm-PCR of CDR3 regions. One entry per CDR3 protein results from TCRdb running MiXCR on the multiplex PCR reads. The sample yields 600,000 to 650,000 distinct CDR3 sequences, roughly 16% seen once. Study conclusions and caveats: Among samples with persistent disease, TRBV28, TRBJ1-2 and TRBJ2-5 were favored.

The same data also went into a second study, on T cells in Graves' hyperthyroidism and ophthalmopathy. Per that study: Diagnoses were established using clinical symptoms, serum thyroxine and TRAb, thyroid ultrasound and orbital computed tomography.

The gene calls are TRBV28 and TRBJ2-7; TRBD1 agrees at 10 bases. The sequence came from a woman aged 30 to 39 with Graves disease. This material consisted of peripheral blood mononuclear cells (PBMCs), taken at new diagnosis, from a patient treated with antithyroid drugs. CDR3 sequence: CASSFEFGTGATYEQYF. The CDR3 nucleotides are TGTGCCAGCAGTTTTGAGTTCGGGACAGGGGCGACCTACGAGCAGTACTTC.